These T cell receptor beta chains were read from a single sample in a study of blood T cell repertoires in COVID-19. Repertoires were generated with immunoSEQ multiplex PCR, while TCRdb's copy carries only in-frame clones and drops some. The table records more than 100,000 clones, just over 85% of them present only once. The sample was peripheral blood. These receptors all come from a human donor in a cohort sampled during active COVID-19. Both conserved end residues are part of each CDR3. The order of the fields is V gene, J gene, CDR3 protein.

v_call: TRBV4-2; j_call: TRBJ2-7; cdr3_aa: CASSPRGGPPYSYEQYF
v_call: TRBV7-3; j_call: TRBJ1-6; cdr3_aa: CASSESYNSPLHF
v_call: TRBV18; j_call: TRBJ2-5; cdr3_aa: CASSPWTSGGSETQYF
v_call: TRBV5-1; j_call: TRBJ2-3; cdr3_aa: CASSRRDRATDTQYF
v_call: TRBV12-5; j_call: TRBJ1-5; cdr3_aa: CASGPGRSLDGDQPQHF
v_call: TRBV5-1; j_call: TRBJ2-1; cdr3_aa: CASSLDGDFNEQFF
v_call: TRBV5-5; j_call: TRBJ1-3; cdr3_aa: CASSLPGQGTNSGNTIYF
v_call: TRBV6-5; j_call: TRBJ2-7; cdr3_aa: CASSDRRYEQYF
v_call: TRBV12-3/TRBV12-4; j_call: TRBJ2-5; cdr3_aa: CASRPGLALGQYF
v_call: TRBV28; j_call: TRBJ1-2; cdr3_aa: CASSLLREKAF
v_call: TRBV10-3; j_call: TRBJ1-1; cdr3_aa: CAISGRQGGAEAFF
v_call: TRBV18; j_call: TRBJ2-7; cdr3_aa: CASAVTSSYEQYF
v_call: TRBV6-2/TRBV6-3; j_call: TRBJ2-4; cdr3_aa: CASSYGRVAKNIQYF
v_call: TRBV29-1; j_call: TRBJ2-1; cdr3_aa: CNALGGQGYNEQFF
v_call: TRBV7-2; j_call: TRBJ2-1; cdr3_aa: CASSLQLGQGYNEQFF
v_call: TRBV6-4; j_call: TRBJ2-3; cdr3_aa: CASSDLAGGADTQYF
v_call: TRBV10-3; j_call: TRBJ1-5; cdr3_aa: CAISEGAEHQPQHF
v_call: TRBV7-9; j_call: TRBJ2-3; cdr3_aa: CASSSIAGDRDTQYF
v_call: TRBV9; j_call: TRBJ2-2; cdr3_aa: CASSLRETGELFF
v_call: TRBV28; j_call: TRBJ2-4; cdr3_aa: CASSLETGRFIQYF
v_call: TRBV11-3; j_call: TRBJ2-3; cdr3_aa: CASSLQGPDTQYF
v_call: TRBV6-6; j_call: TRBJ2-2; cdr3_aa: CATENFANTGELFF
v_call: TRBV6-5; j_call: TRBJ1-3; cdr3_aa: CASSYSQGPGNTIYF
v_call: TRBV7-2; j_call: TRBJ1-1; cdr3_aa: CASSLRRAGSRTTEAFF
v_call: TRBV7-6; j_call: TRBJ2-5; cdr3_aa: CASGASGRKSQYF
v_call: TRBV14; j_call: TRBJ1-1; cdr3_aa: CASSKRTGDTEAFF
v_call: TRBV3-1/TRBV3-2; j_call: TRBJ2-2; cdr3_aa: CASSTERGNTGELFF
v_call: TRBV29-1; j_call: TRBJ2-5; cdr3_aa: CSVSLTWGEGETQYF
v_call: TRBV18; j_call: TRBJ2-3; cdr3_aa: CASSLAGSSTDTQYF
v_call: TRBV28; j_call: TRBJ2-7; cdr3_aa: CASSQLAVQNSYEQYF
v_call: TRBV7-9; j_call: TRBJ1-5; cdr3_aa: CASSLSGGRQPQHF
v_call: TRBV5-1; j_call: TRBJ2-2; cdr3_aa: CASSLTQGMYGELFF
v_call: TRBV6-2/TRBV6-3; j_call: TRBJ2-7; cdr3_aa: CASSYLAYEQYF
v_call: TRBV27; j_call: TRBJ1-3; cdr3_aa: CASRPTGINTIYF
v_call: TRBV3-1/TRBV3-2; j_call: TRBJ1-4; cdr3_aa: CASSQIRGRGSHLNEKLFF
v_call: TRBV29-1; j_call: TRBJ2-1; cdr3_aa: CSVESGGPIYNEQFF
v_call: TRBV5-1; j_call: TRBJ2-3; cdr3_aa: CASRTGTSGHTDTQYF
v_call: TRBV7-8; j_call: TRBJ1-2; cdr3_aa: CASSSRTISNYGYTF
v_call: TRBV3-1/TRBV3-2; j_call: TRBJ2-4; cdr3_aa: CASSQDPVAKNIQYF